This T cell receptor (beta chain) comes out of a study of CD8+ T cells in alopecia areata. General study findings and limits: More clonal than normal scalp was lesional scalp, particularly alopecia totalis/universalis. Scalp clonality dropped significantly under tofacitinib, as did expanded CD8+ top-100 clones.

Treatment of the sample: oral pan-JAK inhibitor, 5-10 mg twice daily. As the sequencing template, cDNA was produced by extracting RNA and reverse transcribing it. TCRdb keeps only in-frame clones here, not all; method: immunoSEQ multiplex PCR. In the table there are some 150,000 clones, 45% to 65% of which are singletons. This CDR3 has 14 residues. V was pared by 0 bases and J by 9 bases, with 12 bases between. Per the germline V gene, CDR1 is ENHRY and CDR2 is SYGVKD. This clone appeared a few times. As yet, its antigen is unknown. The chain employs TRBV10-3 and TRBJ1-5; D call uncertain. This TCR came from a human donor with alopecia areata. Sequenced here: CD8+ T cells sorted from blood, sampled at week 4, from a patient treated with tofacitinib. Here the CDR3 reads CAISESSGRGPQHF. CDR3 DNA: TGTGCCATCAGTGAGTCGTCCGGACGTGGGCCCCAGCATTTT.